These T cell receptor beta chains were read from a single sample in a study of T cells in tumors after PD-1 blockade. Sequencing used immunoSEQ multiplex PCR; TCRdb keeps in-frame clones, though not all of them. The sample records about 59,000 clones, just under 80% being singletons. This specimen was PBMCs, taken before anti-PD-1 treatment. These receptors were collected from a human donor with basal cell carcinoma. Each CDR3 is given with its conserved first and last residue. D genes are given only for firm matches. Clone size is not always given. Where it is, it says once, few, many or a class for expanded clones.

v_gene	abundance	j_gene	d_gene	CDR3nt	CDR3aa
TRBV30	.	TRBJ2-4	.	TGTGCCTGGAGTAGGAGGGTGGAAAAAAACATTCAGTACTTC	CAWSRRVEKNIQYF
TRBV7-6	.	TRBJ1-5	.	TGTGCCAGCAGCTTAGAGGCCCGCGGTCGATTTAGCAATCAGCCCCAGCATTTT	CASSLEARGRFSNQPQHF
TRBV9	.	TRBJ1-2	.	TGTGCCAGCACCCTGGGGTTTTTAGAGGAAGGGTCTAAAAACTATGGCTACACCTTC	CASTLGFLEEGSKNYGYTF
TRBV7-2	.	TRBJ1-1	TRBD1	TGTGCCAGCAGCTCCCGACAGGGAACCACTGAAGCTTTCTTT	CASSSRQGTTEAFF
TRBV12-2	.	TRBJ2-5	.	TGTGCAAGTCGCGTAGGAGGGGGCGGAGACCAAGAGACCCAGTACTTC	CASRVGGGGDQETQYF
TRBV18	.	TRBJ2-5	TRBD2	TGTGCCAGCTCACCAGTAGGGACTAGCCAAGAGACCCAGTACTTC	CASSPVGTSQETQYF
TRBV5-1	.	TRBJ1-2	.	TGCGCCAGCAGCTTGGCCCGAACCTTACCCGGGGACCGAGATACCTATGGCTACACCTTC	CASSLARTLPGDRDTYGYTF
TRBV5-4	.	TRBJ1-2	.	TGTGCCAGCTCCTCCAGGGACGGCAACTATGGCTACACCTTC	CASSSRDGNYGYTF
TRBV3-1/TRBV3-2	.	TRBJ2-1	.	TGTGCCAGCAGCCAAGGGGGCAGTTACAATGAGCAGTTCTTC	CASSQGGSYNEQFF
TRBV14	.	TRBJ2-3	.	TGTGCCAGCAGCCAACAGGGTTTGAGCGTAGGAGATACGCAGTATTTT	CASSQQGLSVGDTQYF
TRBV29-1	.	TRBJ2-3	TRBD2	TGCAGCGTGGTAACTAGCGGCTCCACAGATACGCAGTATTTT	CSVVTSGSTDTQYF
TRBV5-4	few	TRBJ1-2	TRBD1	TGTGCCAGCAGCCGCGGACAGGGGGCTGATACTTCGAGCTACACCTTC	CASSRGQGADTSSYTF
TRBV29-1	once	TRBJ1-1	.	TGCAGCGTTGAAGTAGCGACTGAAGCTTTCTTT	CSVEVATEAFF
TRBV19	.	TRBJ1-3	.	TGTGCCAGTAGTATCCTGGGTCCCTCTGGAAACACCATATATTTT	CASSILGPSGNTIYF
TRBV6-5	.	TRBJ1-1	.	TGTGCCAGCAGTTTCTCGACAGAGATGAACACTGAAGCTTTCTTT	CASSFSTEMNTEAFF
TRBV7-9	.	TRBJ1-5	.	TGTGCCAGCAGTCGTAGCGGGGGGAATCAGCCCCAGCATTTT	CASSRSGGNQPQHF
TRBV30	.	TRBJ1-1	.	TGTGCCTGGAGATACAACCTTCTAGGTGAAGCTTTCTTT	CAWRYNLLGEAFF
TRBV18	once	TRBJ2-7	TRBD2	TGTGCCAGCTCACCACTGGGAGCGGGGGTGACCTACGAGCAGTACTTC	CASSPLGAGVTYEQYF
TRBV7-2	few	TRBJ2-2	.	TGTGCCAGCAGCTCAATATACAGCACCGGGGAGCTGTTTTTT	CASSSIYSTGELFF
TRBV18	.	TRBJ2-2	.	TGTGCCAGCTCTCAGGGCCTTCCGCTAGGCACCGGGGAGCTGTTTTTT	CASSQGLPLGTGELFF
TRBV29-1	.	TRBJ2-3	TRBD1	TGCAGCGCTCAGGGGGCGGGGGATACGCAGTATTTT	CSAQGAGDTQYF
TRBV3-1/TRBV3-2	.	TRBJ2-7	TRBD2	TGTGCCAGCAGCCAATCACTAGCGGGCAGGAAGCAGTACTTC	CASSQSLAGRKQYF
TRBV7-9	.	TRBJ2-3	TRBD2	TGTGCCAGCAGCCAGGGACTAGCGGGGGCCCGCACAGATACGCAGTATTTT	CASSQGLAGARTDTQYF
TRBV23-1	.	TRBJ1-6	TRBD1	TGCGCCAGCAGTCACGGCACAGGGGCCCCAAGCTCCTATAATTCACCCCTCCACTTT	CASSHGTGAPSSYNSPLHF
TRBV19	.	TRBJ1-4	.	TGTGCCAGTAGTACGAATCCTACCCCGTGGGGAGTCAGGGCGGCACAGGAAAAACTGTTTTTT	CASSTNPTPWGVRAAQEKLFF
TRBV10-2	.	TRBJ1-3	.	TGCGCCAGCGGGGGGGACGGCAACTCTGGAAACACCATATATTTT	CASGGDGNSGNTIYF
TRBV6-5	.	TRBJ1-5	.	TGTGCCAGCAGTTATGGGAGTGAACAGCCCCAGCATTTT	CASSYGSEQPQHF
TRBV14	.	TRBJ2-2	.	TGTGCCAGCAGCCAAGAACGGGGGTATAGTATCGCCGGGGAGCTGTTTTTT	CASSQERGYSIAGELFF
TRBV7-9	few	TRBJ1-2	TRBD1	TGTGCCAGCAGCGAGGGGACAGGCCGGGGAAACTATGGCTACACCTTC	CASSEGTGRGNYGYTF
TRBV10-1	few	TRBJ1-2	.	TGCGCCAGCAGTGAAGGCTCATATGGCTACACCTTC	CASSEGSYGYTF
TRBV30	once	TRBJ1-3	.	TGTGCCTGGAGTGTCACGTCTGGAAACACCATATATTTT	CAWSVTSGNTIYF
TRBV11-3	.	TRBJ2-1	.	TGTGCCAGCAGCTTACCCGGGACCTACAATGAGCAGTTCTTC	CASSLPGTYNEQFF
TRBV6-4	.	TRBJ2-1	.	TGTGCCAGCAGGGACGATACCTGGGCATTTAATGAGCAGTTCTTC	CASRDDTWAFNEQFF
TRBV2	.	TRBJ2-1	TRBD1	TGTGCCAGCGCGGACAGGGGACTCTCCTACAATGAGCAGTTCTTC	CASADRGLSYNEQFF
TRBV5-1	.	TRBJ2-3	.	TGCGCCAGCAGCTTCTTAGCAGGGGGGACAGATACGCAGTATTTT	CASSFLAGGTDTQYF
TRBV6-4	.	TRBJ1-1	.	TGTGCCAGCAGTTTGTCCCAACAAACTGAAGCTTTCTTT	CASSLSQQTEAFF
TRBV4-2	few	TRBJ1-1	.	TGTGCCAGCACCACGGGGAGGGGTCAAGCTTTCTTT	CASTTGRGQAFF
TRBV19	few	TRBJ1-6	.	TGTGCCAGTAGTGGGGGGGGGAATTCACCCCTCCACTTT	CASSGGGNSPLHF
TRBV5-5	once	TRBJ1-3	.	TGTGCCAGCAGCTCGGGGCAGGGATATGGAAACACCATATATTTT	CASSSGQGYGNTIYF
TRBV5-1	few	TRBJ2-5	TRBD2	TGCGCCAGCAGCTCGACTAGCGGCCAAGAGACCCAGTACTTC	CASSSTSGQETQYF
TRBV19	.	TRBJ1-2	TRBD1	TGTGCCAGTAGTATAGATCGGGGGACAGCCCGCCTGGAGGGCTACACCTTC	CASSIDRGTARLEGYTF
TRBV19	.	TRBJ2-5	TRBD2	TGTGCCAGTAGTATTCGGGGGGGTCCCCAAGAGACCCAGTACTTC	CASSIRGGPQETQYF
TRBV27	.	TRBJ2-7	.	TGTGCCAGCGGCGGCAGGGCCTCCTACGAGCAGTACTTC	CASGGRASYEQYF
TRBV3-1/TRBV3-2	.	TRBJ2-2	.	TGTGCCAGCAGTCGAAGACGGTTCGCGAACACCGGGGAGCTGTTTTTT	CASSRRRFANTGELFF
TRBV5-1	once	TRBJ1-1	.	TGCGCCAGCAGCTTGGGGGCCATGAACACTGAAGCTTTCTTT	CASSLGAMNTEAFF
TRBV10-3	.	TRBJ1-1	.	TGTGCCATCAGTCCGACACAATTACCTGAAGCTTTCTTT	CAISPTQLPEAFF
TRBV9	.	TRBJ2-3	.	TGTGCCAGCAGCGTAGGGGGGGCAGATACGCAGTATTTT	CASSVGGADTQYF
TRBV13	once	TRBJ2-5	TRBD1	TGTGCCAGCAGCCAAACGACAGGGCGAGAGACCCAGTACTTC	CASSQTTGRETQYF
TRBV5-4	once	TRBJ2-5	TRBD2	TGTGCCAGCAGCTTACTAGCGGGGGGTTTAGAGACCCAGTACTTC	CASSLLAGGLETQYF
TRBV5-8	.	TRBJ1-1	.	TGTGCCAGCAGCTTGTGGGGCGAGCGTGAAGCTTTCTTT	CASSLWGEREAFF
TRBV13	.	TRBJ2-1	TRBD2	TGTGCCAGCAGCAGGGGGACTAGCGGGGGCCCAAGCTCCTACAATGAGCAGTTCTTC	CASSRGTSGGPSSYNEQFF
TRBV5-6	.	TRBJ2-6	.	TGTGCCAGCAGCTTGGAGCGGGCTGGGGCCAACGTCCTGACTTTC	CASSLERAGANVLTF